Presented here are 32 T cell receptor beta chains from one specimen sequenced in a study of cytomegalovirus exposure and HLA in healthy donors. The PCR was carried out with 60 Vbeta primers and 13 Jbeta primers. TCRdb's copy holds only in-frame clones and misses some; the assay was immunoSEQ multiplex PCR. Among approximately 90,000 clones listed, less than 85% were seen once. The material sequenced was PBMCs. The receptor set was obtained from a man aged 35 to 55 in good health and CMV-seropositive.

This chain joins TRBV6-6 and TRBJ2-5, with D perhaps matching TRBD2 (6 bases). V was pared by 5 bases and J by 7 bases, with 11 bases between. CDR1 is MNHNY, CDR2 SVGAGI, per germline (reference sequence). The CDR3 has 12 amino acids. CDR3 in amino acids: CASSPGGATQYF. For the CDR3, the DNA is TGTGCCAGCAGTCCCGGGGGAGCGACCCAGTACTTC.

The rearrangement links TRBV11-1 to TRBJ2-2; possible D gene TRBD2, 5 bases. This CDR3 region has 14 residues. V shed 5 bases and J shed 4 bases, with 11 bases lying between them. Germline values: CDR1 SGHAT, CDR2 FQDESV (reference sequence). The CDR3, as DNA: TGTGCCAGCAGCCCCCGGGGAGCCACCGGGGAGCTGTTTTTT. Translation: CASSPRGATGELFF.

This clone was detected only once. The chain carries TRBV15 and TRBJ2-1, with D perhaps matching TRBD2 (7 bases). Deletions cut 1 base from V and 5 bases from J, with 9 bases between. Germline V gene sequence: CDR1 LNHNV, CDR2 YYDKDF (reference sequence). This CDR3 contains 14 residues. CDR3 protein: CATSRAGGNNEQFF. The DNA of the CDR3 is TGTGCCACCAGCAGAGCGGGGGGCAACAATGAGCAGTTCTTC.

The chain is built from TRBV5-4 and TRBJ2-5, with D possibly matching TRBD1 (6 bases). The closer fit of TRBJ2-7 to the DNA end suggests the J call may be wrong. CDR1 is SGHNT and CDR2 is YYREEE in the germline V gene (reference sequence). The CDR3 has 14 residues. The CDR3 nucleotides are TGTGCCAGCAGCTTTTGGGGGCCCGCACCCGAGCAGTACTTC. Encoded protein: CASSFWGPAPEQYF.

This clone was recorded a few times. The gene calls are TRBV7-8 and TRBJ1-5; D is perhaps TRBD1 (5 bases). V was shortened by 5 bases and J by 4 bases, with 15 bases between the two germline ends. Germline V gene sequence: CDR1 SGHVS, CDR2 FQNEAQ. The CDR3 covers 15 residues. CDR3 loop: CASSRGAGGNQPQHF. The CDR3 DNA reads TGTGCCAGCAGCCGCGGGGCCGGGGGAAATCAGCCCCAGCATTTT.

CDR3 loop: CASSINRGGTTEAFF. The CDR3 coding sequence is TGCGCCAGCAGCATAAACAGGGGTGGGACCACTGAAGCTTTCTTT. V gene TRBV5-1 combines with J gene TRBJ1-1; 7 bases are shared with TRBD1. The germline V gene encodes CDR1 SGHRS and CDR2 YFSETQ. V shed 4 bases, J shed 4 bases, and the junction held 10 bases outside the gene matches. This CDR3 is 15 amino acids long.

The chain is built from TRBV10-3 and TRBJ2-1; 10 bases align to TRBD2. Germline CDR1 ENHRY, CDR2 SYGVKD. The CDR3 totals 14 residues. Trimming took 4 bases from V and 9 from J; bases not matched to a gene: 6. The CDR3: CAISVSSGSFEQFF. CDR3 bases: TGTGCCATCAGTGTTTCTAGCGGGAGTTTTGAGCAGTTCTTC.

The V call is TRBV5-1, the J call TRBJ2-1; maybe TRBD2 (7 bases). Looked up from germline, CDR1 is SGHRS and CDR2 is YFSETQ. V shed 1 base and J shed 7 bases, with 12 bases lying between them. The CDR3 runs to 14 residues. In nucleotides, the CDR3 is TGCGCCAGCAGCTTGACGGGGGGCCTAAATGAGCAGTTCTTC. Its protein product is CASSLTGGLNEQFF.

The chain couples TRBV5-4 to TRBJ2-7, with 9 bases matching TRBD2. Germline lookup yields CDR1 SGHNT and CDR2 YYREEE (reference sequence). CDR3 length: 15 residues. The J segment lost 4 bases and the V segment lost 3 bases, leaving 8 bases of the junction unmatched. The DNA for the CDR3 is TGTGCCAGCAGCTCCGCGGCGGGGGGGCTTTACGAGCAGTACTTC. Encoded protein: CASSSAAGGLYEQYF. The full variable domain, in which reference TRBV5-4 and TRBJ2-7 provide the parts outside the CDR3, is ETGVTQSPTHLIKTRGQQVTLRCSSQSGHNTVSWYQQALGQGPQFIFQYYREEENGRGNFPPRFSGLQFPNYSSELNVNALELDDSALYLCASSSAAGGLYEQYFGPGTRLTVT.

This clone was seen a handful of times. V usage is TRBV4-1 and J usage is TRBJ1-2; tentatively, D is TRBD1 (5 bases). This CDR3 region has 14 residues. Trimming took off 0 bases at V and 4 bases at J, with 9 bases between the two ends. Germline assignment: CDR1 MGHRA and CDR2 YSYEKL. DNA for the CDR3: TGCGCCAGCAGCCAAGACCCGGGGGGCTATGGCTACACCTTC. Its translation is CASSQDPGGYGYTF.

This clone was picked up one time. The CDR3 loop reads CASSDDRAGELFF. DNA of the CDR3: TGTGCCAGCAGTGATGACAGGGCCGGGGAGCTGTTTTTT. The chain uses TRBV27 and TRBJ2-2; TRBD1 agrees at 7 bases. The germline CDR1 and CDR2 sequences are MNHEY and SMNVEV (reference sequence). CDR3 length: 13 amino acids. J was trimmed by 6 bases and V by 5 bases; bases with no gene match: 3.

V usage is TRBV30 and J usage is TRBJ2-4; TRBD1 is a possible D gene (8 bases). The V gene lost 2 bases and the J gene lost 7 bases, with 15 bases spanning the gap. The germline V gene has CDR1 GTSNPN and CDR2 SVGIG (reference sequence). The CDR3 runs 14 residues. The CDR3 bases are TGTGCCTGGAGTCCTGACAGGGGAGGGAACATTCAGTACTTC. It encodes CAWSPDRGGNIQYF.

This chain uses TRBV6-1 with TRBJ2-3; D might be TRBD2 (5 bases). Trimming removed 3 bases at V and 2 bases at J, with 9 bases between. From germline, CDR1 is MNHNS and CDR2 SASEGT. The CDR3 is 14 amino acids. The CDR3 nucleotides are TGTGCCAGCAGTGAGGACGGGGTCACAGATACGCAGTATTTT. Translated, it gives CASSEDGVTDTQYF.

The count of this clone is one. V usage is TRBV21-1 and J usage is TRBJ1-1. TRBV21-1 is designated a pseudogene. The CDR3 sequence is 14 residues long. The CDR3 loop reads CASIKWGGGRGAFF. CDR3 DNA: TGTGCCAGCATCAAATGGGGAGGAGGGAGGGGAGCTTTCTTT.

The CDR3 region is CASRKWTSGSSYNEQFF. CDR3 coding DNA: TGTGCCAGTAGGAAATGGACTAGCGGGAGCTCCTACAATGAGCAGTTCTTC. V is TRBV19 and J is TRBJ2-1; 13 bases are shared with TRBD2. This CDR3 region has 17 residues. V was pared by 6 bases and J by 0 bases, with 5 bases of the junction left unmatched. Germline lookup yields CDR1 LNHDA and CDR2 SQIVND (reference sequence). Based on the CDR3 plus reference TRBV19 and TRBJ2-1, the full variable domain is DGGITQSPKYLFRKEGQNVTLSCEQNLNHDAMYWYRQDPGQGLRLIYYSQIVNDFQKGDIAEGYSVSREKKESFPLTVTSAQKNPTAFYLCASRKWTSGSSYNEQFFGPGTRLTVL.

The chain combines TRBV9 with TRBJ2-7; 8 positions agree with TRBD2. The CDR3 consists of 14 residues. Germline values: CDR1 SGDLS, CDR2 YYNGEE. With 4 bases clipped from V and 4 bases from J, the junction kept 7 bases outside the gene matches. This CDR3 is CASSPRTSLYEQYF. CDR3 in DNA: TGTGCCAGCAGCCCCCGGACTAGCCTTTACGAGCAGTACTTC.

The chain links TRBV7-9 to TRBJ1-1; TRBD1 might be the D (6 bases). Trimming shortened V by 3 bases and J by 1 base, and 12 bases separated the two germline ends. CDR3 length equals 15 residues. CDR1 is SEHNR and CDR2 is FQNEAQ in the germline V gene (reference sequence). DNA for the CDR3: TGTGCCAGCAGCTTGGGGGGGGCGGGGAACACTGAAGCTTTCTTT. Amino acids: CASSLGGAGNTEAFF.

The chain joins TRBV7-9 to TRBJ1-2; D gene ambiguous. This CDR3 contains 15 residues. The germline V gene encodes CDR1 SEHNR and CDR2 FQNEAQ (reference sequence). V was clipped by 4 bases and J by 6 bases, with 18 bases between them. CDR3 loop: CASSSSGRVGDGYTF. CDR3 DNA: TGTGCCAGCAGCTCGTCTGGGAGGGTTGGGGATGGCTACACCTTC.

V usage is TRBV6-5 and J usage is TRBJ1-1; no clear D. This CDR3 region has 15 residues. Trimming cost V 0 bases and J 7 bases, with 15 bases left between them. The germline CDR1 and CDR2 sequences are MNHEY and SVGAGI. The CDR3 coding sequence is TGTGCCAGCAGTTACTCGAGAGGGAATTATTTTGAAGCTTTCTTT. Translation: CASSYSRGNYFEAFF.

The chain joins TRBV10-2 to TRBJ1-1; unclear D gene. V was pared by 2 bases and J by 1 base, with 5 bases between. Per germline, CDR1 WSHSY and CDR2 SAAADI. The CDR3 is 13 residues long. CDR3 DNA sequence: TGCGCCAGCAGTGAGCCCGGGAACACTGAAGCTTTCTTT. It translates to CASSEPGNTEAFF.

The chain employs TRBV29-1 and TRBJ2-3; D gene ambiguous. The CDR3 is 13 residues long. With 8 bases removed from V and 0 bases from J, the gap between germline ends came to 12 bases. The germline CDR1 and CDR2 sequences are SQVTM and ANQGSEA. This CDR3 is CSSIFGSTDTQYF. DNA for the CDR3: TGCAGCTCTATCTTCGGGAGCACAGATACGCAGTATTTT.

This chain uses TRBV7-8 with TRBJ1-2, with D tentatively TRBD1 (5 bases). The CDR3 covers 14 residues. Trimming took 1 base from V and 4 from J, leaving 10 bases between them. CDR1 is SGHVS and CDR2 is FQNEAQ in the germline V gene. Here the CDR3 reads CASSLEVGGYGYTF. The CDR3 nucleotides are TGTGCCAGCAGCTTAGAGGTGGGGGGCTATGGCTACACCTTC.

This chain uses TRBV29-1 with TRBJ2-1; 9 nucleotides line up with TRBD2. CDR1 is SQVTM, CDR2 ANQGSEA, per germline. CDR3 length: 18 residues. V dropped 2 bases and J dropped 0; count of bases not matched to a gene: 11. The CDR3 bases are TGCAGCGTTGAACCCGCCCCAGGGACTAGCAACTCCTACAATGAGCAGTTCTTC. Translated: CSVEPAPGTSNSYNEQFF.

The gene calls are TRBV5-6 and TRBJ1-1, with TRBD1 as a possible D gene (5 bases). This CDR3 region has 13 residues. Germline CDR1 is SGHDT and CDR2 is YYEEEE. The ends were cut back, 2 bases at V and 4 bases at J, with 9 bases in the middle. Written as DNA, the CDR3 is TGTGCCAGCAGCTTAGGGGCGCTCACTGAAGCTTTCTTT. Translated: CASSLGALTEAFF.

V and J are TRBV5-4 and TRBJ2-6, with D maybe TRBD2 (6 bases). The germline V and J ends were trimmed by 0 bases and 4 bases, with 17 bases remaining between them. Germline V lookup: CDR1 SGHNT, CDR2 YYREEE (reference sequence). This CDR3 is built from 18 residues. In DNA form, the CDR3 reads TGTGCCAGCAGCTTGGTAGTTCTGGCGGGGTCGGGGGCCAACGTCCTGACTTTC. Translating it yields CASSLVVLAGSGANVLTF. The variable domain in full, with the rest retrieved from reference TRBV5-4 and TRBJ2-6, is ETGVTQSPTHLIKTRGQQVTLRCSSQSGHNTVSWYQQALGQGPQFIFQYYREEENGRGNFPPRFSGLQFPNYSSELNVNALELDDSALYLCASSLVVLAGSGANVLTFGAGSRLTVL.

The rearrangement joins TRBV28 to TRBJ1-3; D not certain. The CDR3 extends over 19 amino acids. Trimming stripped 5 bases from V and 4 bases from J, with 27 bases between. Germline V gene sequence: CDR1 MDHEN, CDR2 SYDVKM. In DNA, the CDR3 is TGTGCCAGCAGTACTCTTTGGGGAGACAACAAAACTTCCGGAAACACCATATATTTT. Protein product: CASSTLWGDNKTSGNTIYF.

The chain joins TRBV7-6 to TRBJ2-7; D perhaps matches TRBD2 (7 bases). Trimming removed 0 bases from V and 4 bases from J, with 13 bases in between. The CDR3 is 15 amino acids. Germline CDR1 reads SGHVS; CDR2 reads FNYEAQ. The CDR3 reads CASSLASGGWYEQYF. CDR3 nucleotides: TGTGCCAGCAGCTTAGCTTCGGGGGGCTGGTACGAGCAGTACTTC.

This rearrangement joins TRBV6-5 to TRBJ1-1; D gene ambiguous. Germline CDR1 and CDR2: MNHEY and SVGAGI. This CDR3 contains 14 residues. Trimming removed 5 bases at V and 2 bases at J, with 12 bases between. CDR3 residues: CASSEWAVNTEAFF. DNA of the CDR3: TGTGCCAGCAGTGAATGGGCCGTAAACACTGAAGCTTTCTTT.

The chain uses TRBV18 and TRBJ1-1; D gene ambiguous. Trimming removed 5 bases at V and 3 bases at J, with 13 bases between. The CDR3 sequence is 14 residues long. Germline CDR1 reads KGHSH; CDR2 reads LQKENI. The CDR3 sequence is CASSGGISHTEAFF. DNA of the CDR3: TGTGCCAGCTCAGGAGGGATTTCCCACACTGAAGCTTTCTTT.

This clone was found once. The chain employs TRBV13 and TRBJ2-3, with 7 nucleotides matching TRBD1. Germline-derived CDR1 and CDR2 are PRHDT and FYEKMQ (reference sequence). Germline trimming cut 5 bases from V and 1 base from J; bases unmatched to any gene: 6. This CDR3 region has 15 residues. Written as DNA, the CDR3 is TGTGCCAGCAGCCTCAGAGGGGGCGGCACAGATACGCAGTATTTT. Amino acid sequence: CASSLRGGGTDTQYF.

V gene TRBV5-1 combines with J gene TRBJ1-2; tentatively, D is TRBD1 (5 bases). V was trimmed by 4 bases and J by 3 bases, leaving 10 bases between them. The CDR3 runs 13 residues. Looked up from germline, CDR1 is SGHRS and CDR2 is YFSETQ. The CDR3 sequence is CASSPLGDYGYTF. Written as DNA, the CDR3 is TGCGCCAGCAGCCCTTTAGGGGACTATGGCTACACCTTC.

The chain couples TRBV14 to TRBJ2-3; no firm D call. This CDR3 comprises 15 residues. CDR1 and CDR2 (germline): SGHDN, FVKESK. V was clipped by 1 base and J by 10 bases, with 18 bases between them. The CDR3 here is CASSQVDLPGSAQYF. The CDR3, as DNA: TGTGCCAGCAGCCAAGTCGACCTACCGGGTAGTGCGCAGTATTTT.